This TCR beta chain was captured by sequencing in a study of blood T cell repertoires in COVID-19. Germline V CDR1 and CDR2: SGHDN, FVKESK. The CDR3 totals 15 residues. Using immunoSEQ multiplex PCR, the repertoire was profiled, and TCRdb retains in-frame clones only, with some absent. This table holds 250,000 to 300,000 clones, 85% to 90% found once. With regard to this clone: The junction does not match germline at one end; this may be a read error.

The chain employs TRBV14 and TRBJ2-1; no definite D call. The sequence was collected from a man aged 18 to 29 with active or convalescent COVID-19. The sample consisted of peripheral blood. CDR3 region: CASSQEYGSFNEQFF. The CDR3 nucleotides are TGTGCCAGCAGCCAGGAGTACGGTTCCTTCAATGAGCAGTTCTTC.